The 5 T cell receptor beta chains reported below all come from one sample, sequenced in a study of cytomegalovirus exposure and HLA in healthy donors. PCR amplification relied on 60 Vbeta primers (plus 13 Jbeta primers). Using immunoSEQ multiplex PCR, the repertoire was profiled, and TCRdb retains in-frame clones only, with some absent. Its listing shows 65,000 to 95,000 clones. Sequences were obtained from PBMCs. The receptors originated from a female donor in good health and CMV-seropositive.

The CDR3 sequence: CASSLVQVRRPEAFF. The CDR3 region has the DNA TGTGCCAGCAGCTTAGTGCAGGTTCGAAGACCTGAAGCTTTCTTT. The chain employs TRBV7-9 and TRBJ1-1; no firm D call. CDR3 length equals 15 residues. Trimming removed 1 base at V and 6 bases at J, with 15 bases between. Germline-derived CDR1 and CDR2 are SEHNR and FQNEAQ (reference sequence).

The CDR3 DNA follows: TGTGCCAGCAGCCCCTTGGGACAGGATAAGCATGAGCAGTTCTTC. Amino acid sequence: CASSPLGQDKHEQFF. The chain is built from TRBV7-8 and TRBJ2-1, with TRBD1 matching 8 bases. The CDR3 extends over 15 amino acids. From germline, CDR1 is SGHVS and CDR2 FQNEAQ. The ends lost 5 bases at V and 8 bases at J; junction bases unmatched: 11. Full variable domain (missing parts from reference TRBV7-8 and TRBJ2-1): GAGVSQSPRYKVAKRGQDVALRCDPISGHVSLFWYQQALGQGPEFLTYFQNEAQLDKSGLPSDRFFAERPEGSVSTLKIQRTQQEDSAVYLCASSPLGQDKHEQFFGPGTRLTVL.

V gene TRBV28 combines with J gene TRBJ2-1; 8 nucleotides align to TRBD1. J lost 2 bases, V lost 5 bases, and 11 bases had no gene match. Germline lookup yields CDR1 MDHEN and CDR2 SYDVKM. There are 17 residues in the CDR3. In DNA form, the CDR3 reads TGTGCCAGCAGTCCTGCCGGCCCGGGACAGGCCTACAATGAGCAGTTCTTC. It specifies CASSPAGPGQAYNEQFF. The full variable domain, rest sourced from reference TRBV28 and TRBJ2-1, is DVKVTQSSRYLVKRTGEKVFLECVQDMDHENMFWYRQDPGLGLRLIYFSYDVKMKEKGDIPEGYSVSREKKERFSLILESASTNQTSMYLCASSPAGPGQAYNEQFFGPGTRLTVL.

This rearrangement joins TRBV28 to TRBJ1-2, with 8 bases lining up with TRBD1. Trimming cost V 5 bases and J 7 bases; bases outside gene matches: 6. Germline CDR1 and CDR2: MDHEN and SYDVKM. The CDR3 is 13 residues long. The CDR3 DNA sequence: TGTGCCAGCAGTCCGGACAGGGTGGCTGGCTACACCTTC. Its translation is CASSPDRVAGYTF.

The chain couples TRBV5-1 to TRBJ1-6; TRBD1 might be the D (6 bases). V gave up 0 bases and J gave up 0 bases, with 13 bases separating them. Germline assignment: CDR1 SGHRS and CDR2 YFSETQ. The CDR3 runs to 18 residues. In DNA form, the CDR3 reads TGCGCCAGCAGCTTGGGGACAGAGGCGAGCTCCTATAATTCACCCCTCCACTTT. Translated, it gives CASSLGTEASSYNSPLHF.